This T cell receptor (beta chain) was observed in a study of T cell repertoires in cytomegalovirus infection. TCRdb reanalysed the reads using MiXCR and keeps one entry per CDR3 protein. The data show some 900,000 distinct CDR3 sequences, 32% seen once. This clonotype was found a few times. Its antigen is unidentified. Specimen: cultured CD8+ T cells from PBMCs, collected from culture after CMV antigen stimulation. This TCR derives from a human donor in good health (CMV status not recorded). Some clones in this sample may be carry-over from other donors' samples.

This CDR3 reads CASSLSRRGADTQYF. CDR3 nucleotide sequence: TGTGCCAGCAGTTTATCGAGGCGGGGCGCAGATACGCAGTATTTT. V and J are TRBV27 and TRBJ2-3, with D possibly being TRBD2 (6 bases). Between the trimmed V and J ends, which lost 0 bases and 4 bases, there was a span of 11 bases. The CDR3 has 15 residues. In germline, CDR1 is MNHEY, CDR2 SMNVEV (reference sequence).